This T cell receptor (beta chain) originates from a study of neoadjuvant anti-PD-1 for oral cavity cancer. Concerning this clone itself: Its antigen remains unidentified.

Described time point: after neoadjuvant nivolumab, at surgical resection. J was trimmed by 4 bases and V by 4 bases; bases with no gene match: 6. Germline CDR1 SGHRS, CDR2 YFSETQ. CDR3 length equals 14 residues. The assay was immunoSEQ multiplex PCR, and TCRdb's table has in-frame clones only and misses some. The sample has some 14,000 clones, just under 75% seen once. Overall study results and limits: Pretreatment Treg/Th17 ratio correlated inversely with post-treatment tumor clonality.

The chain links TRBV5-1 to TRBJ2-7; 9 nucleotides agree with TRBD1. The TCR was taken from a person aged 40-85 years with oral cavity squamous cell carcinoma. This specimen consisted of PBMCs, obtained after nivolumab (anti-PD-1) treatment. The CDR3 reads CASSTGQGGYEQYF. The CDR3 nucleotides are TGCGCCAGCAGCACGGGACAGGGAGGGTACGAGCAGTACTTC.